Listed below are T cell receptor beta chains from one sample, sequenced in a study of T cells in localized non-small cell lung cancer. Assay: immunoSEQ multiplex PCR; the TCRdb copy retains only in-frame clones and omits some. The sample carries roughly 1,200 clones, 35% to 45% recorded once. Material: lung tumor tissue, obtained before any cancer treatment. The receptors originated from a male donor older than 55 with stage III lung adenocarcinoma. CDR3s include the opening cysteine and the closing phenylalanine or tryptophan. The D gene is left open where the match is weak. Clone size, where shown, is once, few, many, or a class for clones that have expanded.

>TRBV14|TRBJ1-1|TRBD1|.
CASSHRTGWDTEAFF
TGTGCCAGCAGTCATCGGACAGGGTGGGACACTGAAGCTTTCTTT
>TRBV29-1|TRBJ1-1|.|.
CSIRQGLTTEAFF
TGCAGCATCCGACAAGGATTAACCACTGAAGCTTTCTTT
>TRBV14|TRBJ1-1|.|.
CASSQGWGYTEAFF
TGTGCCAGCAGCCAAGGGTGGGGGTACACTGAAGCTTTCTTT
>TRBV4-1|TRBJ2-3|.|medium-sized
CASSQVGLPGTDTQYF
TGCGCCAGCAGCCAAGTTGGACTGCCGGGGACAGATACGCAGTATTTT
>TRBV11-3|TRBJ2-7|.|medium-sized
CASSLESGTSYEQYF
TGTGCCAGCAGCCTAGAATCCGGGACCTCCTACGAGCAGTACTTC
>TRBV28|TRBJ1-6|.|.
CASREDNSPLHF
TGTGCCAGCAGGGAGGATAATTCACCCCTCCACTTT
>TRBV23-1|TRBJ1-3|.|.
CASSRTDVYSGNTIYF
TGCGCCAGCAGTCGTACAGACGTATACTCTGGAAACACCATATATTTT
>TRBV18|TRBJ2-7|TRBD1|.
CASSPGTGGSYEQYF
TGTGCCAGCTCACCGGGGACAGGGGGCTCCTACGAGCAGTACTTC
>TRBV15|TRBJ2-6|.|.
CATSGNSDGFSGANVLTF
TGTGCCACCAGCGGTAACTCGGACGGATTCTCTGGGGCCAACGTCCTGACTTTC
>TRBV19|TRBJ1-2|.|.
CASISGGGYTF
TGTGCCAGTATTTCAGGAGGGGGCTACACCTTC
>TRBV15|TRBJ2-5|.|.
CATSSTGRWETQYF
TGTGCCACCAGCTCAACAGGGAGGTGGGAGACCCAGTACTTC
>TRBV25-1|TRBJ2-3|.|.
CASSEGAFTDTQYF
TGTGCCAGCAGTGAAGGGGCATTCACAGATACGCAGTATTTT
>TRBV11-3|TRBJ2-7|.|medium-sized
CASSLTSGSYEQYF
TGTGCCAGCAGCTTGACGTCAGGGAGCTACGAGCAGTACTTC
>TRBV6-8|TRBJ2-1|TRBD2|.
CASSYGLAGGGLFF
TGTGCCAGCAGTTACGGGCTAGCGGGAGGTGGGCTGTTCTTC
>TRBV29-1|TRBJ2-1|.|.
CSVGGSYNEQFF
TGCAGCGTCGGCGGCTCCTACAATGAGCAGTTCTTC
>TRBV11-3|TRBJ2-1|TRBD1|medium-sized
CASSLGDRAYNEQFF
TGTGCCAGCAGCCTCGGGGACAGGGCCTACAATGAGCAGTTCTTC
>TRBV18|TRBJ1-1|.|.
CASSNMDRKEAFF
TGTGCCAGCTCAAACATGGACAGAAAAGAAGCTTTCTTT
>TRBV19|TRBJ2-2|.|.
CASRGQAAGVGELFF
TGTGCCAGTAGGGGACAAGCAGCAGGGGTCGGGGAGCTGTTTTTT
>TRBV6-8|TRBJ2-5|.|.
CASRTGLEQETQYF
TGTGCCAGCAGGACAGGCCTCGAACAAGAGACCCAGTACTTC
>TRBV11-3|TRBJ2-5|.|medium-sized
CASNKEPGGETQYF
TGTGCCAGCAATAAAGAACCCGGAGGGGAGACCCAGTACTTC
>TRBV30|TRBJ1-5|.|.
CAWSKVRQPQHF
TGTGCCTGGAGTAAGGTGAGGCAGCCCCAGCATTTT
>TRBV12-5|TRBJ1-4|.|few
CATGMANEKLFF
TGTGCCACGGGTATGGCTAATGAAAAATTGTTTTTT
>TRBV11-3|TRBJ2-2|.|medium-sized
CASSPSLGPPNTGELFF
TGTGCCAGCAGCCCCTCCTTAGGGCCCCCGAACACCGGGGAGCTGTTTTTT
>TRBV19|TRBJ2-1|TRBD2|large
CASQGLAGDEFF
TGTGCCAGTCAAGGACTAGCGGGAGACGAGTTCTTC
>TRBV28|TRBJ1-5|.|few
CASSFDGGWRSQHF
TGTGCCAGCAGTTTTGATGGGGGGTGGCGTTCCCAGCATTTT
>TRBV6-8|TRBJ1-3|.|.
CASSRLGNSGNTIYF
TGTGCCAGCAGCAGGCTAGGTAATTCTGGAAACACCATATATTTT
>TRBV15|TRBJ1-5|.|.
CATSRGTSFDQPQHF
TGTGCCACCAGCAGGGGGACGAGTTTCGATCAGCCCCAGCATTTT
>TRBV11-3|TRBJ2-7|TRBD2|large
CASSLGPGRALYEQYF
TGTGCCAGCAGCTTAGGGCCTGGGAGGGCCTTGTACGAGCAGTACTTC
>TRBV19|TRBJ1-2|.|.
CASSPSNTYGYTF
TGTGCCAGTAGTCCTTCTAACACCTATGGCTACACCTTC
>TRBV28|TRBJ1-4|.|.
CASSFRGLNEKLFF
TGTGCCAGCAGTTTCAGGGGACTTAATGAAAAACTGTTTTTT